This record covers a single T cell receptor (beta chain). Unique molecular identifiers were built into the TCRbeta library. In TCRdb, the PCR reads were re-called with MiXCR into one record per CDR3 protein. Of hundreds of thousands of distinct CDR3 sequences in the sample, roughly 13% were seen once. V was pared by 9 bases and J by 2 bases, with 11 bases between. The CDR3 covers 13 residues. CDR1 is SNHLY and CDR2 is FYNNEI in the germline V gene. This sample was taken from a study of T-cell reconstitution after alpha-beta-depleted transplantation in children. Sequenced here: PBMCs, sampled from the stem cell graft. The J gene is TRBJ2-1, the V gene TRBV2, with D possibly TRBD1 on 6 matching bases. The sequence was obtained from a human donor who donated a stem cell graft to a child with Fanconi anemia. The DNA for the CDR3 is TGTGCCAGTCAGGGGATCGCCTACAATGAGCAGTTCTTC. Amino acids: CASQGIAYNEQFF. The full variable domain, rest sourced from reference TRBV2 and TRBJ2-1, is EPEVTQTPSHQVTQMGQEVILRCVPISNHLYFYWYRQILGQKVEFLVSFYNNEISEKSEIFDDQFSVERPDGSNFTLKIRSTKLEDSAMYFCASQGIAYNEQFFGPGTRLTVL.